This T cell receptor beta chain derives from a study of blood T cell repertoires in COVID-19. Study in general: Specimens from acute and convalescent COVID-19 originated in the United States, Italy and Spain. The cDNA or gDNA used as material had been derived from T cells, B-cell-depleted T cells, or PBMCs.

The authors' processing: Amplification of reference gene primers provided the estimated nucleated cell counts. The protocol was immunoSEQ multiplex PCR, while the TCRdb copy is restricted to in-frame clones and leaves out a portion. Clonal size and the V and J genes are those of that table, whereas D and trimming came from the DNA. This table has around 260,000 clones, about nine tenths appearing once. Per the germline V gene, CDR1 is SQVTM and CDR2 is ANQGSEA. The V and J ends lost 3 bases and 5 bases, in that order; junction bases with no gene match: 6. CDR3 length: 15 amino acids. This receptor was obtained from a young woman with active or convalescent COVID-19. The chain links TRBV29-1 to TRBJ2-3; 12 bases are a match to TRBD2. Source material: peripheral blood. The CDR3 reads CSVERLAGELDTQYF. The CDR3 coding sequence is TGCAGCGTTGAGCGACTAGCGGGGGAGCTAGATACGCAGTATTTT.